Listed below are T cell receptor beta chains from one sample, sequenced in a study of PD-L1 blockade in urothelial cancer. The repertoire was sequenced with immunoSEQ multiplex PCR; TCRdb's copy has only in-frame clones and lacks some. The table lists about 76,000 clones, under 90% of them singletons. The specimen was PBMCs, collected around atezolizumab (anti-PD-L1) treatment. The origin of the receptors is a man between 65 and 85 years old with urothelial cancer. The CDR3 runs from the conserved cysteine through the conserved F or W. The D gene is left open where the match is weak. Size is stated for part of the rows, as once, few or many counts, or as a class when the clone is expanded.

V gene: TRBV7-9; clone size: .; J gene: TRBJ2-3; D gene: .; CDR3 length: 17; CDR3 protein: CASSLVGSSLSGDTQYF; CDR3 DNA: TGTGCCAGCAGCTTAGTGGGATCTAGCCTTAGTGGAGATACGCAGTATTTT
V gene: TRBV7-9; clone size: .; J gene: TRBJ2-3; D gene: TRBD2; CDR3 length: 15; CDR3 protein: CASSSGLADTDTQYF; CDR3 DNA: TGTGCCAGCAGCTCAGGACTAGCGGACACAGATACGCAGTATTTT
V gene: TRBV6-6; clone size: .; J gene: TRBJ2-3; D gene: TRBD2; CDR3 length: 15; CDR3 protein: CASSVLAGITDTQYF; CDR3 DNA: TGTGCCAGCAGTGTACTAGCGGGTATCACAGATACGCAGTATTTT
V gene: TRBV18; clone size: .; J gene: TRBJ2-7; D gene: TRBD2; CDR3 length: 14; CDR3 protein: CASSPREGSYEQYF; CDR3 DNA: TGTGCCAGCTCACCACGGGAGGGGTCCTACGAGCAGTACTTC
V gene: TRBV19; clone size: .; J gene: TRBJ2-1; D gene: TRBD1; CDR3 length: 14; CDR3 protein: CASSMTGGRNEQFF; CDR3 DNA: TGTGCCAGTAGTATGACAGGGGGCAGGAATGAGCAGTTCTTC
V gene: TRBV7-8; clone size: .; J gene: TRBJ2-1; D gene: .; CDR3 length: 15; CDR3 protein: CASSLPQGLHNEQFF; CDR3 DNA: TGTGCCAGCAGCCTCCCCCAGGGCCTCCACAATGAGCAGTTCTTC
V gene: TRBV6-1; clone size: .; J gene: TRBJ1-1; D gene: .; CDR3 length: 14; CDR3 protein: CASSEVRVNTEAFF; CDR3 DNA: TGTGCCAGCAGTGAGGTCAGGGTGAACACTGAAGCTTTCTTT
V gene: TRBV14; clone size: few; J gene: TRBJ2-1; D gene: TRBD2; CDR3 length: 15; CDR3 protein: CASGLAGGNYNEQFF; CDR3 DNA: TGTGCCAGCGGACTAGCGGGGGGGAACTACAATGAGCAGTTCTTC
V gene: TRBV5-1; clone size: .; J gene: TRBJ2-7; D gene: .; CDR3 length: 15; CDR3 protein: CASSSLAVSSYEQYF; CDR3 DNA: TGCGCCAGCAGCTCCTTAGCGGTGAGCTCCTACGAGCAGTACTTC
V gene: TRBV5-1; clone size: once; J gene: TRBJ2-1; D gene: TRBD1; CDR3 length: 14; CDR3 protein: CASSPGDRDNEQFF; CDR3 DNA: TGCGCCAGCAGCCCAGGGGACAGGGACAATGAGCAGTTCTTC
V gene: TRBV27; clone size: .; J gene: TRBJ2-3; D gene: .; CDR3 length: 14; CDR3 protein: CASSLGGTTDTQYF; CDR3 DNA: TGTGCCAGCAGTTTAGGGGGGACCACAGATACGCAGTATTTT
V gene: TRBV5-6; clone size: few; J gene: TRBJ2-7; D gene: TRBD1; CDR3 length: 14; CDR3 protein: CASSRDRGNYEQYF; CDR3 DNA: TGTGCCAGCAGCCGAGACAGGGGAAACTACGAGCAGTACTTC
V gene: TRBV6-1; clone size: .; J gene: TRBJ1-5; D gene: TRBD1; CDR3 length: 15; CDR3 protein: CASSGQGGSNQPQHF; CDR3 DNA: TGTGCCAGCAGTGGACAGGGAGGAAGCAATCAGCCCCAGCATTTT
V gene: TRBV29-1; clone size: few; J gene: TRBJ2-5; D gene: TRBD2; CDR3 length: 14; CDR3 protein: CSVAGTSGQETQYF; CDR3 DNA: TGCAGCGTCGCCGGGACTAGCGGGCAAGAGACCCAGTACTTC
V gene: TRBV20-1; clone size: .; J gene: TRBJ2-7; D gene: .; CDR3 length: 11; CDR3 protein: CSAREQYEQYF; CDR3 DNA: TGCAGTGCTAGAGAACAGTACGAGCAGTACTTC
V gene: TRBV6-1; clone size: few; J gene: TRBJ2-1; D gene: .; CDR3 length: 15; CDR3 protein: CASSEAPAAYNEQFF; CDR3 DNA: TGTGCCAGCAGTGAAGCCCCAGCGGCCTACAATGAGCAGTTCTTC
V gene: TRBV4-1; clone size: .; J gene: TRBJ2-3; D gene: TRBD2; CDR3 length: 15; CDR3 protein: CASSPGGTSGDTQYF; CDR3 DNA: TGCGCCAGCAGCCCGGGGGGGACTAGCGGAGATACGCAGTATTTT
V gene: TRBV27; clone size: .; J gene: TRBJ2-7; D gene: TRBD1; CDR3 length: 14; CDR3 protein: CASSLAGTEYEQYF; CDR3 DNA: TGTGCCAGCAGTTTGGCCGGGACAGAGTACGAGCAGTACTTC
V gene: TRBV6-1; clone size: .; J gene: TRBJ2-3; D gene: TRBD1; CDR3 length: 14; CDR3 protein: CASSRDRAYDTQYF; CDR3 DNA: TGTGCCAGCAGTCGGGACAGGGCATATGATACGCAGTATTTT
V gene: TRBV4-1; clone size: .; J gene: TRBJ2-7; D gene: .; CDR3 length: 15; CDR3 protein: CASSQEAHSSYEQYF; CDR3 DNA: TGCGCCAGCAGCCAAGAAGCTCACTCATCCTACGAGCAGTACTTC
V gene: TRBV2; clone size: .; J gene: TRBJ1-2; D gene: .; CDR3 length: 14; CDR3 protein: CASSTRDTDYGYTF; CDR3 DNA: TGTGCCAGCAGTACCAGGGACACCGACTATGGCTACACCTTC
V gene: TRBV4-2; clone size: .; J gene: TRBJ2-1; D gene: .; CDR3 length: 14; CDR3 protein: CASSLQTVPDEQFF; CDR3 DNA: TGTGCCAGCAGCCTACAGACCGTCCCGGATGAGCAGTTCTTC
V gene: TRBV10-1; clone size: .; J gene: TRBJ1-2; D gene: .; CDR3 length: 13; CDR3 protein: CASSQNGGYGYTF; CDR3 DNA: TGCGCCAGCAGTCAGAATGGGGGGTATGGCTACACCTTC
V gene: TRBV7-9; clone size: .; J gene: TRBJ2-5; D gene: TRBD1; CDR3 length: 14; CDR3 protein: CASSSTGGIETQYF; CDR3 DNA: TGTGCCAGCAGCTCAACAGGGGGCATAGAGACCCAGTACTTC
V gene: TRBV2; clone size: .; J gene: TRBJ2-7; D gene: .; CDR3 length: 12; CDR3 protein: CASSVSSYEQYF; CDR3 DNA: TGTGCCAGCAGTGTGTCTTCCTACGAGCAGTACTTC
V gene: TRBV5-1; clone size: .; J gene: TRBJ1-2; D gene: .; CDR3 length: 13; CDR3 protein: CASSVDRLGGYTF; CDR3 DNA: TGCGCCAGCAGCGTTGACAGGCTGGGGGGCTACACCTTC
V gene: TRBV19; clone size: .; J gene: TRBJ2-1; D gene: .; CDR3 length: 18; CDR3 protein: CASSIGRGRTRGDNEQFF; CDR3 DNA: TGTGCCAGTAGTATAGGCAGGGGAAGAACACGAGGGGACAATGAGCAGTTCTTC
V gene: TRBV4-1; clone size: .; J gene: TRBJ2-4; D gene: TRBD2; CDR3 length: 21; CDR3 protein: CASSLQYSGLAGGAAKNIQYF; CDR3 DNA: TGCGCCAGCAGCCTACAATACTCGGGACTAGCGGGAGGGGCGGCCAAAAACATTCAGTACTTC
V gene: TRBV7-2; clone size: .; J gene: TRBJ2-1; D gene: .; CDR3 length: 14; CDR3 protein: CASSLRVQYNEQFF; CDR3 DNA: TGTGCCAGCAGCTTACGGGTTCAGTACAATGAGCAGTTCTTC
V gene: TRBV7-8; clone size: .; J gene: TRBJ2-2; D gene: .; CDR3 length: 15; CDR3 protein: CASSRTVANTGELFF; CDR3 DNA: TGTGCCAGCAGCCGGACAGTCGCGAACACCGGGGAGCTGTTTTTT
V gene: TRBV10-3; clone size: .; J gene: TRBJ2-7; D gene: TRBD1; CDR3 length: 13; CDR3 protein: CATQDRSTYEQYF; CDR3 DNA: TGTGCCACCCAGGACAGGTCTACCTACGAGCAGTACTTC
V gene: TRBV28; clone size: .; J gene: TRBJ2-7; D gene: TRBD2; CDR3 length: 14; CDR3 protein: CASSVTSSSYEQYF; CDR3 DNA: TGTGCCAGCAGTGTGACTAGCAGTTCCTACGAGCAGTACTTC
V gene: TRBV28; clone size: .; J gene: TRBJ2-7; D gene: TRBD2; CDR3 length: 15; CDR3 protein: CASSSGTSGSYEQYF; CDR3 DNA: TGTGCCAGCAGTTCAGGGACTAGCGGGAGCTACGAGCAGTACTTC
V gene: TRBV7-9; clone size: .; J gene: TRBJ2-3; D gene: TRBD2; CDR3 length: 16; CDR3 protein: CASSLRTSGHTDTQYF; CDR3 DNA: TGTGCCAGCAGCTTGCGGACTAGCGGTCACACAGATACGCAGTATTTT
V gene: TRBV6-1; clone size: .; J gene: TRBJ2-4; D gene: .; CDR3 length: 12; CDR3 protein: CASRLDSNIQYF; CDR3 DNA: TGTGCCAGCAGACTCGACAGTAACATTCAGTACTTC
V gene: TRBV30; clone size: .; J gene: TRBJ1-5; D gene: .; CDR3 length: 15; CDR3 protein: CAWSLGGRSNQPQHF; CDR3 DNA: TGTGCCTGGAGTTTGGGGGGACGCAGCAATCAGCCCCAGCATTTT
V gene: TRBV7-8; clone size: .; J gene: TRBJ1-3; D gene: .; CDR3 length: 15; CDR3 protein: CASSLGGLSGNTIYF; CDR3 DNA: TGTGCCAGCAGCTTAGGAGGGCTCTCTGGAAACACCATATATTTT
V gene: TRBV27; clone size: .; J gene: TRBJ2-2; D gene: TRBD2; CDR3 length: 14; CDR3 protein: CASSLVGGSRELFF; CDR3 DNA: TGTGCCAGCAGTTTAGTGGGGGGGTCGCGGGAGCTGTTTTTT
V gene: TRBV7-8; clone size: few; J gene: TRBJ2-7; D gene: TRBD2; CDR3 length: 15; CDR3 protein: CASSDRAGGTYEQYF; CDR3 DNA: TGTGCCAGCAGCGATCGAGCGGGGGGGACCTACGAGCAGTACTTC
V gene: TRBV10-2; clone size: .; J gene: TRBJ2-1; D gene: .; CDR3 length: 12; CDR3 protein: CASNGEVAEQFF; CDR3 DNA: TGCGCCAGCAACGGGGAGGTAGCTGAGCAGTTCTTC
V gene: TRBV19; clone size: .; J gene: TRBJ2-2; D gene: .; CDR3 length: 15; CDR3 protein: CASSIGGVGTGELFF; CDR3 DNA: TGTGCCAGTAGTATCGGAGGGGTCGGCACCGGGGAGCTGTTTTTT
V gene: TRBV5-4; clone size: once; J gene: TRBJ2-1; D gene: TRBD2; CDR3 length: 16; CDR3 protein: CASSRGTSGTYNEQFF; CDR3 DNA: TGTGCCAGCAGCCGCGGGACTAGCGGTACCTACAATGAGCAGTTCTTC
V gene: TRBV25-1; clone size: .; J gene: TRBJ1-2; D gene: .; CDR3 length: 13; CDR3 protein: CASSDRGFTGYTF; CDR3 DNA: TGTGCCAGCAGTGATAGAGGATTTACCGGCTACACCTTC
V gene: TRBV27; clone size: .; J gene: TRBJ2-3; D gene: .; CDR3 length: 11; CDR3 protein: CASMSADTQYF; CDR3 DNA: TGTGCCAGCATGAGCGCAGATACGCAGTATTTT
V gene: TRBV6-6; clone size: .; J gene: TRBJ1-3; D gene: .; CDR3 length: 13; CDR3 protein: CASRANSGNTIYF; CDR3 DNA: TGTGCCAGCAGAGCGAACTCTGGAAACACCATATATTTT
V gene: TRBV2; clone size: .; J gene: TRBJ1-5; D gene: .; CDR3 length: 16; CDR3 protein: CASTLGAGPANQPQHF; CDR3 DNA: TGTGCCAGCACCCTTGGGGCAGGGCCGGCAAATCAGCCCCAGCATTTT
V gene: TRBV5-1; clone size: .; J gene: TRBJ1-2; D gene: TRBD1; CDR3 length: 15; CDR3 protein: CASWAGGGWNYGYTF; CDR3 DNA: TGCGCCAGCTGGGCAGGGGGCGGTTGGAACTATGGCTACACCTTC
V gene: TRBV6-1; clone size: few; J gene: TRBJ1-2; D gene: .; CDR3 length: 13; CDR3 protein: CASSDRADYGYTF; CDR3 DNA: TGTGCCAGCAGTGACAGGGCGGACTATGGCTACACCTTC
V gene: TRBV7-6; clone size: once; J gene: TRBJ1-2; D gene: TRBD1; CDR3 length: 16; CDR3 protein: CASSLDPTGAIYGYTF; CDR3 DNA: TGTGCCAGCAGCTTAGACCCGACAGGGGCCATCTATGGCTACACCTTC
V gene: TRBV19; clone size: .; J gene: TRBJ1-3; D gene: TRBD1; CDR3 length: 18; CDR3 protein: CASSLYPAGTGSGNTIYF; CDR3 DNA: TGTGCCAGTAGTCTTTACCCTGCTGGGACAGGCTCTGGAAACACCATATATTTT
V gene: TRBV29-1; clone size: .; J gene: TRBJ2-4; D gene: .; CDR3 length: 17; CDR3 protein: CSVEDPGQIIAKNIQYF; CDR3 DNA: TGCAGCGTTGAAGATCCAGGACAGATTATTGCCAAAAACATTCAGTACTTC
V gene: TRBV19; clone size: .; J gene: TRBJ1-1; D gene: .; CDR3 length: 13; CDR3 protein: CASSIAHGSGAFF; CDR3 DNA: TGTGCCAGTAGTATAGCCCACGGGTCGGGAGCTTTCTTT
V gene: TRBV19; clone size: .; J gene: TRBJ2-7; D gene: .; CDR3 length: 13; CDR3 protein: CASSIKEYYEQYF; CDR3 DNA: TGTGCCAGTAGTATAAAGGAGTACTACGAGCAGTACTTC
V gene: TRBV30; clone size: .; J gene: TRBJ2-7; D gene: TRBD1; CDR3 length: 14; CDR3 protein: CAWSVGAGGFEQYF; CDR3 DNA: TGTGCCTGGAGTGTAGGGGCAGGGGGCTTCGAGCAGTACTTC